This TCR beta chain was documented in a study of blood T cell repertoires in COVID-19. In germline, CDR1 is SEHNR, CDR2 FQNEAQ (reference sequence). Trimming removed 5 bases from V and 6 bases from J, with 19 bases in between. The CDR3 length is 15 residues. Sequencing used immunoSEQ multiplex PCR; TCRdb keeps in-frame clones, though not all of them. The sample lists over 300,000 clones, about 83% occurring once. J is TRBJ1-2 and V is TRBV7-9; possible D gene TRBD1, 5 bases. The clonotype comes from a woman aged 45-65 years with acute or convalescent COVID-19. The specimen sequenced was peripheral blood. The CDR3 loop is CASSQVGDGRDGYTF. The CDR3, as DNA: TGTGCCAGCAGCCAAGTGGGGGACGGGAGGGATGGCTACACCTTC.